These 19 T cell receptor beta chains were all obtained from the same sample, sequenced in a study of shared clonotypes between healthy human individuals. Here immunoSEQ multiplex PCR was the method, and the copy in TCRdb shows in-frame clones only, minus some. The sample holds some 580,000 clones, roughly 97% seen once. Sample: naive CD4+ T cells sorted from blood. Subset: CD45RA+ positively selected. The receptor set was obtained from a woman in her 30s in good health.

The chain joins TRBV18 to TRBJ2-6; 7 bases match TRBD1. Germline V gives CDR1 KGHSH, CDR2 LQKENI. Trimming removed 4 bases from V and 0 bases from J; junction bases left unmatched: 9. The CDR3 is 18 amino acids. This chain's CDR3 is CASSHRQGGSSGANVLTF. In DNA form, the CDR3 reads TGTGCCAGCTCACACAGACAGGGTGGGAGCTCTGGGGCCAACGTCCTGACTTTC.

The chain couples TRBV2 to TRBJ1-6, with 7 bases matching TRBD1. V dropped 6 bases and J dropped 5; count of bases not matched to a gene: 19. Per germline, CDR1 SNHLY and CDR2 FYNNEI. CDR3 length: 19 amino acids. For the CDR3, the DNA is TGTGCCAGCAGCCCCCCGGGACAGTATTTACCTATCGATAATTCACCCCTCCACTTT. It translates to CASSPPGQYLPIDNSPLHF. Full variable domain (remainder filled in from reference TRBV2 and TRBJ1-6): EPEVTQTPSHQVTQMGQEVILRCVPISNHLYFYWYRQILGQKVEFLVSFYNNEISEKSEIFDDQFSVERPDGSNFTLKIRSTKLEDSAMYFCASSPPGQYLPIDNSPLHFGNGTRLTVT.

The chain recombines TRBV4-1 with TRBJ2-3; tentatively, D is TRBD1 (6 bases). Looked up from germline, CDR1 is MGHRA and CDR2 is YSYEKL. V was shortened by 4 bases and J by 0 bases, with 14 bases between the two germline ends. The CDR3 contains 16 residues. CDR3 sequence: CASSRRQAGSTDTQYF. CDR3 nucleotide sequence: TGCGCCAGCAGCCGACGACAGGCCGGTAGCACAGATACGCAGTATTTT.

The rearrangement joins TRBV6-6 to TRBJ2-3; 8 bases map to TRBD2. The V and J ends lost 2 bases and 4 bases, in that order; junction bases with no gene match: 5. The germline V gene encodes CDR1 MNHNY and CDR2 SVGAGI (reference sequence). The CDR3 contains 15 residues. CDR3 in DNA: TGTGCCAGCAGTTACGAAGCGGGAGTTTCAGATACGCAGTATTTT. This sequence encodes CASSYEAGVSDTQYF.

V usage is TRBV6-5 and J usage is TRBJ2-1; TRBD2 matches 11 bases. Per germline, CDR1 MNHEY and CDR2 SVGAGI. The CDR3 loop spans 15 amino acids. J lost 3 bases, V lost 9 bases, and 7 bases had no gene match. The CDR3 region has the DNA TGTGCCAGAGACCCGGGACTAGCGGACTACAATGAGCAGTTCTTC. This translates into CARDPGLADYNEQFF.

This sequence joins TRBV29-1 and TRBJ1-2; 9 bases align to TRBD1. Looked up from germline, CDR1 is SQVTM and CDR2 is ANQGSEA. The CDR3 is made up of 12 amino acids. Unmatched junction bases numbered 3, after V lost 1 base and J lost 9 bases. CDR3 sequence: CSVEGQGERYTF. The CDR3 DNA reads as TGCAGCGTTGAAGGACAGGGGGAACGCTACACCTTC.

The V and J genes are TRBV20-1 and TRBJ2-7; D call uncertain. Trimming removed 4 bases at V and 5 bases at J, with 9 bases between. Germline V lookup: CDR1 DFQATT, CDR2 SNEGSKA (reference sequence). There are 11 residues in the CDR3. The CDR3 DNA is TGCAGTGCTAAAATAGTGCACGAGCAGTACTTC. This sequence encodes CSAKIVHEQYF.

This sequence joins TRBV5-6 and TRBJ2-7; tentatively, D is TRBD2 (6 bases). V was cut by 4 bases and J by 9 bases, with 14 bases left in between. CDR3 length: 12 amino acids. CDR1 SGHDT and CDR2 YYEEEE come from the germline V gene. The CDR3 sequence is CASSKTSGGQYF. The DNA for the CDR3 is TGTGCCAGCAGCAAGACCTCCGGGGGGCAGTACTTC.

This rearrangement joins TRBV23-1 to TRBJ2-7, with 8 bases lining up with TRBD1. TRBV23-1 is an open reading frame whose function is uncertain. The CDR3 length is 14 residues. The V segment lost 7 bases and the J segment 5 bases; nucleotides outside the gene matches: 10. CDR3 amino acids: CASTLGQGGNEQYF. The CDR3 DNA reads TGCGCCAGCACCCTCGGACAGGGCGGCAACGAGCAGTACTTC.

This chain uses TRBV5-5 with TRBJ2-7, with 9 bases identical to TRBD2. The J segment lost 4 bases and the V segment lost 2 bases, leaving 7 bases of the junction unmatched. The CDR3 contains 15 residues. CDR1 and CDR2 from the germline V gene are SGHKS and YYEKEE (reference sequence). The CDR3 region is CASSLGTSGYYEQYF. DNA of the CDR3: TGTGCCAGCAGCTTAGGAACTAGCGGGTATTACGAGCAGTACTTC.

The chain combines TRBV5-1 with TRBJ2-1; no definite D call. V lost 5 bases, J lost 6 bases, and 12 bases lay in between. Germline-derived CDR1 and CDR2 are SGHRS and YFSETQ. The CDR3 runs 13 residues. This CDR3 is CASSFEGRNEQFF. Written as DNA, the CDR3 is TGCGCCAGCAGTTTTGAAGGGCGCAATGAGCAGTTCTTC.

A remark on this clone: Other DNA sequences in the sample encode the same CDR3. The chain recombines TRBV7-2 with TRBJ2-1, with 7 nucleotides matching TRBD2. The germline gives CDR1 SGHTA, CDR2 FQGNSA. This CDR3 contains 15 residues. Losses at the gene ends were 6 bases for V and 0 bases for J; bases not matched to a gene: 5. Here the CDR3 reads CASSLAVSSYNEQFF. CDR3 bases: TGTGCCAGCAGTCTAGCGGTTAGCTCCTACAATGAGCAGTTCTTC.

Regarding this clone: A junction end diverges from the germline sequence, so it may reflect a read error. Other DNA sequences of this sample code for an identical CDR3. The chain combines TRBV7-2 with TRBJ2-3, with 8 positions matching TRBD2. This CDR3 has 15 residues. Germline CDR1 reads SGHTA; CDR2 reads FQGNSA. CDR3 sequence (DNA): TGTGCCAGCAGCTTAGACAGCGGGGGCCGGGATACGCAATATTTT. Protein sequence: CASSLDSGGRDTQYF.

The chain is built from TRBV5-1 and TRBJ2-2, with 7 bases that match TRBD2. Germline CDR1 is SGHRS and CDR2 is YFSETQ. V lost 0 bases, J lost 3 bases, and 2 bases stayed unmatched. This CDR3 has 15 residues. CDR3 protein: CASSLGGLHTGELFF. The CDR3 region has the DNA TGCGCCAGCAGCTTGGGGGGACTACACACCGGGGAGCTGTTTTTT.

The J gene is TRBJ2-7, the V gene TRBV5-4; TRBD2 aligns across 8 bases. The CDR3 has 12 residues. The germline CDR1 and CDR2 sequences are SGHNT and YYREEE (reference sequence). J lost 6 bases, V lost 7 bases, and 6 bases had no gene match. In DNA, the CDR3 is TGTGCCAGCGGGACTAGTTCCCCCGAGCAGTACTTC. Protein sequence: CASGTSSPEQYF. The whole variable domain, filled in from reference TRBV5-4 and TRBJ2-7, reads ETGVTQSPTHLIKTRGQQVTLRCSSQSGHNTVSWYQQALGQGPQFIFQYYREEENGRGNFPPRFSGLQFPNYSSELNVNALELDDSALYLCASGTSSPEQYFGPGTRLTVT.

The rearrangement uses TRBV19 and TRBJ1-4; 8 bases agree with TRBD1. J lost 8 bases, V lost 11 bases, and 13 bases had no gene match. The V gene's germline CDR1 is LNHDA and CDR2 SQIVND (reference sequence). CDR3 size: 14 residues. CDR3 bases: TGTGCCTCCACGAGAACAGGGGGAGGAGAAAAACTGTTTTTT. As protein: CASTRTGGGEKLFF.

The chain carries TRBV18 and TRBJ2-3; perhaps TRBD1 as D (5 bases). The CDR3 covers 16 residues. V was cut by 1 base and J by 1 base, with 12 bases left in between. Germline CDR1 KGHSH, CDR2 LQKENI. Here the CDR3 reads CASSPLLGRGTDTQYF. DNA of the CDR3: TGTGCCAGCTCACCACTACTGGGGCGAGGCACAGATACGCAGTATTTT.

This clone was detected only a few times. The chain has TRBV6-5 and TRBJ2-3, with unresolved D. Trimming removed 7 bases at V and 3 bases at J, with 14 bases between. The CDR3 extends over 14 amino acids. Germline CDR1 MNHEY, CDR2 SVGAGI. Written as DNA, the CDR3 is TGTGCCAGCAAGAACGCTGCGGCGACAGATACGCAGTATTTT. Amino acid sequence: CASKNAAATDTQYF.

The chain carries TRBV25-1 and TRBJ1-2, with D perhaps matching TRBD1 (5 bases). The CDR3 length is 14 residues. Per the germline V gene, CDR1 is MGHDK and CDR2 is SYGVNS. Deletions cut 3 bases from V and 4 bases from J, with 12 bases between. This CDR3 is CASSDQGTVYGYTF. Here the CDR3 DNA reads TGTGCCAGCAGTGACCAGGGTACAGTCTATGGCTACACCTTC.